This T cell receptor beta chain came from a study of cytomegalovirus exposure and HLA in healthy donors. Background on the study: The Caucasian-associated ancestry cluster held less than 85% of over 350 genotyped donors.

This clone was seen just once. Its antigen is unknown. 60 Vbeta and 13 Jbeta primers were used in PCR. Sequencing used immunoSEQ multiplex PCR; TCRdb keeps in-frame clones, though not all of them. The profile shows about 140,000 clones, roughly 79% of them singletons. The CDR3 has 15 amino acids. Trimming cost V 0 bases and J 2 bases, with 9 bases left between them. Germline values: CDR1 SGHDT, CDR2 YYEEEE. Study-level points and caveats: Rarity held for most TCR sequences, but there were some public TCRs that occurred in many donors. Immune exposure information comprised only CMV serostatus. When the data were analyzed later, several of the most significant clusters appeared to be linked to common viral pathogens.

The source is a woman aged 40 to 55 in good health and CMV-seronegative. Sequencing was done on a sample of PBMCs. The rearrangement uses TRBV5-6 and TRBJ2-1; tentatively, D is TRBD2 (5 bases). CDR3 amino acids: CASSLAGSPYNEQFF. The CDR3 DNA is TGTGCCAGCAGCTTGGCGGGGAGCCCCTACAATGAGCAGTTCTTC.